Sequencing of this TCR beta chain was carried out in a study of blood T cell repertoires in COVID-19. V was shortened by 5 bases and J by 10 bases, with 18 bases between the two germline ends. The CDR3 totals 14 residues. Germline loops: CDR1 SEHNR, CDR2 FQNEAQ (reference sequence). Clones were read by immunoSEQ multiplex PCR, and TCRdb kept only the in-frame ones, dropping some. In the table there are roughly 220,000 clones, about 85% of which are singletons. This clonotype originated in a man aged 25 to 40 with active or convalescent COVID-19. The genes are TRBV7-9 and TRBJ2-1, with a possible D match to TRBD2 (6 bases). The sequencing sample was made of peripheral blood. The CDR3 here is CASSHRLGGWEQFF. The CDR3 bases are TGTGCCAGCAGCCATAGACTAGGCGGGTGGGAGCAGTTCTTC.